This TCR beta chain emerged from a study of shared clonotypes between healthy human individuals. The overall study: Researchers assigned three CD4 naive, three CD4 memory, two CD8 naive and one CD8 memory plate to each donor. The study's findings and limits: The generation probabilities recorded for non-shared clonotypes fell below those of clonotypes shared by all four donors. The expectation was that sequencing depth would affect clonotype sharing among donors.

For this clone: Its antigen is undetermined.

Trimming took 0 bases from V and 0 from J; bases not matched to a gene: 9. In germline, CDR1 is MGHRA, CDR2 YSYEKL. The CDR3 is 18 residues long. Sequencing was performed with immunoSEQ multiplex PCR; in TCRdb, only in-frame clones are kept and a portion is missing. The sample records about 1,800,000 clones, roughly 94% being singletons. Selected positively for CCR7 and CD45RO-negative, naive CD8 cells excluded terminally differentiated effector memory CD45RA+ cells. The gene calls are TRBV4-1 and TRBJ2-7, with TRBD2 identical over 9 bases. The source material was naive CD8+ T cells sorted from blood. The sequence was collected from a man younger than 35 in good health. This chain's CDR3 is CASSQEGLAGFSSYEQYF. CDR3 coding DNA: TGCGCCAGCAGCCAAGAGGGGCTAGCGGGGTTTAGCTCCTACGAGCAGTACTTC.